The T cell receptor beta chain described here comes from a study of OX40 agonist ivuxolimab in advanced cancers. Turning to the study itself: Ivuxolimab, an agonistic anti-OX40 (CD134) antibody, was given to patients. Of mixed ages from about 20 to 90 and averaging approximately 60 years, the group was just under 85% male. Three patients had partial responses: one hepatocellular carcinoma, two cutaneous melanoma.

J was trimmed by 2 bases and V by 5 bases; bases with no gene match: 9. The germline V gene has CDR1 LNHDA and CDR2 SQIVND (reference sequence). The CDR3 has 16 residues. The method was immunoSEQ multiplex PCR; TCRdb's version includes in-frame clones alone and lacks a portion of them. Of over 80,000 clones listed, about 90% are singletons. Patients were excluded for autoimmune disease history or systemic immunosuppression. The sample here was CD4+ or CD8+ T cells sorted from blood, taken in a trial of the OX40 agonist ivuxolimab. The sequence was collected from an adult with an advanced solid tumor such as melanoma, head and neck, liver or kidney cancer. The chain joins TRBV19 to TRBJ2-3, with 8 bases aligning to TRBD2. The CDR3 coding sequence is TGTGCCAGTAGTGTCGGGACTAGGTCTTCCACAGATACGCAGTATTTT. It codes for CASSVGTRSSTDTQYF.